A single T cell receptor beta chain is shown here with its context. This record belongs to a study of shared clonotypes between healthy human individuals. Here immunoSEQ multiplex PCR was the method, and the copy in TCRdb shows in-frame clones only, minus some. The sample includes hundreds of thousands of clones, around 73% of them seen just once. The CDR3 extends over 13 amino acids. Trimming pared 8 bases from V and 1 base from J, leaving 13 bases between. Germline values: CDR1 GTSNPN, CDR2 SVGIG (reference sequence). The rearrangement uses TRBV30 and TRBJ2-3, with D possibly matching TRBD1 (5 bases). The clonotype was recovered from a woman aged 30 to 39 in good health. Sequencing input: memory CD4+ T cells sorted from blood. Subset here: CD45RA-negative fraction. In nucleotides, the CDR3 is TGTGCCCATGGGCAGGGTCGCACAGATACGCAGTATTTT. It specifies CAHGQGRTDTQYF.